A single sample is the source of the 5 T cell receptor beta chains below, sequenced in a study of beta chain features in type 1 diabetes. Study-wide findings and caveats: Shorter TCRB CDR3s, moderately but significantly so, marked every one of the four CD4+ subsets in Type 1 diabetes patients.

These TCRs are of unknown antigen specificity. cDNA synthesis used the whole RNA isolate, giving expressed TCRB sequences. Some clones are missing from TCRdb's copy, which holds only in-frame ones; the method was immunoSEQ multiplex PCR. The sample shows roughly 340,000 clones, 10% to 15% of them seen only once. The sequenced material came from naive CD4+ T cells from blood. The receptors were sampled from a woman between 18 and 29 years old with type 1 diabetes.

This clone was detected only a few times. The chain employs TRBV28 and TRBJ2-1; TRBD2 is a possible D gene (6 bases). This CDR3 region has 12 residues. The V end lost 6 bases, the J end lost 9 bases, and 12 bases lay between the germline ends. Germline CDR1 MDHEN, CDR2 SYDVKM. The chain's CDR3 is CASSLRDFEQFF. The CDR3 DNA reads TGTGCCAGCAGCCTAAGGGACTTTGAGCAGTTCTTC.

CDR3 nucleotides: TGCAGCGTTATCAGGGGATCTCACAATGAGCAGTTCTTC. The encoded protein is CSVIRGSHNEQFF. The chain recombines TRBV29-1 with TRBJ2-1; D possibly corresponds to TRBD1 (6 bases). Trimming pared 5 bases from V and 5 bases from J, leaving 13 bases between. The CDR3 contains 13 residues. The V gene's germline CDR1 is SQVTM and CDR2 ANQGSEA.

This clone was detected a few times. This chain's CDR3 is CSVDEQNTEAFF. CDR3 in DNA: TGCAGCGTTGACGAACAGAACACTGAAGCTTTCTTT. The rearrangement links TRBV29-1 to TRBJ1-1; D is undetermined. CDR1 and CDR2 from the germline V gene are SQVTM and ANQGSEA. V was pared by 3 bases and J by 1 base, with 6 bases between. The CDR3 contains 12 residues. Full variable domain (outside the CDR3, taken from reference TRBV29-1 and TRBJ1-1): SAVISQKPSRDICQRGTSLTIQCQVDSQVTMMFWYRQQPGQSLTLIATANQGSEATYESGFVIDKFPISRPNLTFSTLTVSNMSPEDSSIYLCSVDEQNTEAFFGQGTRLTVV.

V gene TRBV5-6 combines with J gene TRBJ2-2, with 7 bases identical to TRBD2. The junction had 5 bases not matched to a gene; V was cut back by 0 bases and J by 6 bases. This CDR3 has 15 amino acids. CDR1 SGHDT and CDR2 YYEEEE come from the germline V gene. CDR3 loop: CASSLETSFSGELFF. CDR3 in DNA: TGTGCCAGCAGCTTGGAGACTAGCTTTTCCGGGGAGCTGTTTTTT.

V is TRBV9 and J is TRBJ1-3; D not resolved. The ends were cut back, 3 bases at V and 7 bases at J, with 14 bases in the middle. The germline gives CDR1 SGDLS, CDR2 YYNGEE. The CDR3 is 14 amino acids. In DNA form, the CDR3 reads TGTGCCAGCAGCGGGCTGAGAGGTAGTAACACCATATATTTT. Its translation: CASSGLRGSNTIYF.